This TCR beta chain was recorded in a study of CD8 T cells in ankylosing spondylitis. Overall study results and limits: Within ankylosing spondylitis blood, a TCR beta motif made up of eight or nine highly homologous variants appeared to be characteristic.

This clonotype has ten or more counts. Its antigen is currently unknown. From the 5' RACE reads, TCRdb called clonotypes with MiXCR, one entry per CDR3 protein. Of around 490,000 distinct CDR3 sequences detected, 5.3% appear once; the ten largest clones hold under 4.5%. Trimming shortened V by 7 bases and J by 6 bases, and 11 bases separated the two germline ends. The CDR3 loop spans 13 amino acids. In germline, CDR1 is SGHRS, CDR2 YFSETQ. The sample comprised blood, either unsorted or a sorted T cell fraction (not recorded which). This sequence originates from a male donor with ankylosing spondylitis. J is TRBJ1-6 and V is TRBV5-1, with D maybe TRBD1 (5 bases). CDR3 protein: CASRDSVNSPLHF. CDR3 DNA: TGCGCCAGCCGGGACTCGGTTAATTCACCCCTCCACTTT.